This TCR beta chain was captured by sequencing in a study of blood T cell repertoires in COVID-19. Study information: There were acute and convalescent COVID-19 samples, and they came from the United States, Italy and Spain.

This CDR3 comprises 15 residues. The V gene's germline CDR1 is SGHTA and CDR2 FQGNSA. V lost 2 bases, J lost 5 bases, and 5 bases stayed unmatched. This clone was found a few times. In the study's own analysis: Reference gene primer amplification gave nucleated cell count estimates. Clones were sequenced by immunoSEQ multiplex PCR, and TCRdb holds only the in-frame ones, with some missing. V and J calls and clone size are those listed in that table; D and trimming were worked out from the DNA. The sample records roughly 160,000 clones, just over 85% being singletons. This rearrangement joins TRBV7-2 to TRBJ2-2; 7 positions agree with TRBD1. The clonotype comes from a man in his fifties or sixties with acute or convalescent COVID-19. Sequences were obtained from peripheral blood. As DNA, the CDR3 is TGTGCCAGCAGCTTAACAGGGGATGGGACCGGGGAGCTGTTTTTT. Translating gives CASSLTGDGTGELFF.